The sequence of this T cell receptor (beta chain) was determined in a study of blood T cell repertoires in COVID-19 (dated by TCRdb to the early 2020s). Turning to the overall study: Collaborator samples came from the United States, Italy and Spain and covered acute and convalescent phases of COVID-19. Subjects who had been exposed to COVID-19, were actively infected with it, or had recovered from it provided the deeply sampled blood TCRbeta repertoires that made up the dataset. HLA class I and class II types, where available, came from metadata supplied by the sample provider rather than from assay-based typing. The sample metadata nearly always contained a de-identified subject ID, COVID-19 status, age in years and sex. The material from the prospective study consisted of cDNA or gDNA derived from T cells, B-cell-depleted T cells, or PBMCs. A freely available public database, intended as a resource for researchers studying the immune response to SARS-CoV-2, is where the repertoires were released. Samples were obtained from the ongoing ImmuneRACE study (first 160 participants) and from 1,254 subjects provided by 6 global collaborators.

The immunoSEQ Assay, a bias-controlled multiplex PCR, was used to amplify TCRbeta CDR3 regions from genomic DNA. In the original analysis: Within the assay, amplification of reference gene primers was used to estimate how many nucleated cells each sample contained. Sequence reads were collapsed and filtered to measure the absolute abundance of every unique TCRbeta CDR3 rearrangement. Productive Simpson clonality was computed per sample as the square root of Simpson's diversity index over productive rearrangements. TCRdb took over this immuneACCESS table, retaining in-frame rearrangements with V and J assigned. Such tables are incomplete; in checked studies, under half of the missing clones stem from an unresolved V gene, and the remainder is unexplained. V and J calls and clone size come straight from that table; D and trimming were deduced from the DNA. Here the sample has around 150,000 clones; over 85% occur a single time. The biggest ten clones account for roughly 4.8% of the sample.

The collaborating institutions used their own protocols to collect whole blood in K2EDTA tubes. For TCRbeta analysis, collaborators shipped samples in one of three forms: frozen whole blood, isolated PBMCs, or DNA extracted from either of those sample types. Trimming at the junction amounts to 3 bases on V and 0 bases on J, and the germline ends lie 4 bases apart. The germline V gene (reference sequence) supplies CDR1 MNHEY and CDR2 SMNVEV. The CDR3 spans 13 residues, from the cysteine through the phenylalanine. Here the CDR3 DNA is all that survives: 39 bases in frame from base 1. Overall study results and their limits: How much clinical and demographic metadata was included differed by source and by participant, and the metadata was provided uncurated.

Note on this clone: The specificity of this receptor is unknown. Within one base of it there is no much larger clone, and no base qualities were kept.

What was sequenced was peripheral blood. Recombination connected TRBV27 to TRBJ2-3; confidence is insufficient to name the D gene. This TCR was sampled from a woman in her forties or fifties with acute or convalescent COVID-19. The CDR3 amino acid sequence is: CASSLTSTDTQYF. The DNA reads as follows: TGTGCCAGCAGTTTGACTAGCACAGATACGCAGTATTTT.